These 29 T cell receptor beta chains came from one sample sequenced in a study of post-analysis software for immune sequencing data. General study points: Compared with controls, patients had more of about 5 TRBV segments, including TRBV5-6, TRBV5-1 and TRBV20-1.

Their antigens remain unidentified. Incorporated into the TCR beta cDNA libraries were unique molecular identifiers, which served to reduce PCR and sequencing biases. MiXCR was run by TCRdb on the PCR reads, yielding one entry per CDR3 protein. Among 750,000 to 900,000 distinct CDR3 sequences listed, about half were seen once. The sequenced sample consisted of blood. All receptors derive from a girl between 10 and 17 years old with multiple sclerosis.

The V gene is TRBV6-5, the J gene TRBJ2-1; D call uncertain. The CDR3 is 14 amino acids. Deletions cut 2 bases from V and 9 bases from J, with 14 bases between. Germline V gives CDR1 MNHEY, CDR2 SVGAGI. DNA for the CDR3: TGTGCCAGCAGTTACCTCGCGAAGGAGAGTGAGCAGTTCTTC. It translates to CASSYLAKESEQFF.

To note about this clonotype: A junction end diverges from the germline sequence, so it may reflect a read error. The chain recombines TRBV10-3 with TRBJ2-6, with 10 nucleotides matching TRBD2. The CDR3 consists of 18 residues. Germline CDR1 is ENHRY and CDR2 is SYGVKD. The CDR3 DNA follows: TGTGCCATCAGTGGGGGGCTAGCGGGGGACTCTGGGGCCAACGCCCTGACTTTC. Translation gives CAISGGLAGDSGANALTF.

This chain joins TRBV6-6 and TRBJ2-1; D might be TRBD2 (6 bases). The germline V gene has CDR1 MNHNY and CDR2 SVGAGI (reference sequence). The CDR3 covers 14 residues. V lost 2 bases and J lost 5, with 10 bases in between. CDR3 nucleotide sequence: TGTGCCAGCAGTTACGGGACTTCCCACAATGAGCAGTTCTTC. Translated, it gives CASSYGTSHNEQFF.

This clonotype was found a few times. The CDR3 sequence is CATSLGRGSYNEQFF. Here the CDR3 DNA reads TGTGCCACCAGCCTCGGCCGGGGTTCCTACAATGAGCAGTTCTTC. The chain combines TRBV15 with TRBJ2-1; a weak D match, TRBD2 (5 bases). The CDR3 has 15 residues. Trimming removed 5 bases from V and 1 base from J, with 12 bases in between. The germline V gene has CDR1 LNHNV and CDR2 YYDKDF (reference sequence). The whole variable domain, filled in from reference TRBV15 and TRBJ2-1, reads DAMVIQNPRYQVTQFGKPVTLSCSQTLNHNVMYWYQQKSSQAPKLLFHYYDKDFNNEADTPDNFQSRRPNTSFCFLDIRSPGLGDTAMYLCATSLGRGSYNEQFFGPGTRLTVL.

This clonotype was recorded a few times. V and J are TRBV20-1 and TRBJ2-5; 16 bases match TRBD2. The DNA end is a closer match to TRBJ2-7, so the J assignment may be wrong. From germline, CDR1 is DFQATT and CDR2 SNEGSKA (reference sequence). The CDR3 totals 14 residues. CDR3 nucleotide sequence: TGCAGTGCTGAGGGACTAGCGGGAGGGTACGAGCAGTACTTC. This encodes CSAEGLAGGYEQYF.

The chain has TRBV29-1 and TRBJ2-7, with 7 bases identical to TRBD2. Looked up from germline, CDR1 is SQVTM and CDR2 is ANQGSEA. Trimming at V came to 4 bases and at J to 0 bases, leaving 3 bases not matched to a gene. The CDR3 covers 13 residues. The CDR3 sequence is CSVGGGPSYEQYF. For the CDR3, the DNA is TGCAGCGTTGGGGGGGGTCCCTCCTACGAGCAGTACTTC.

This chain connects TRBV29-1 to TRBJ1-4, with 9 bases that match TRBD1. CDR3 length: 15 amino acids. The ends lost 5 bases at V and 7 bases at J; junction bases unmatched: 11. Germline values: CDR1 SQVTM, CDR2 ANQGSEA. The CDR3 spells CSVSDRGDFGEKLFF. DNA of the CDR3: TGCAGCGTTTCGGACAGGGGAGATTTCGGTGAAAAACTGTTTTTT. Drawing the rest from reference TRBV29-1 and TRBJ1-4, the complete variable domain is SAVISQKPSRDICQRGTSLTIQCQVDSQVTMMFWYRQQPGQSLTLIATANQGSEATYESGFVIDKFPISRPNLTFSTLTVSNMSPEDSSIYLCSVSDRGDFGEKLFFGSGTQLSVL.

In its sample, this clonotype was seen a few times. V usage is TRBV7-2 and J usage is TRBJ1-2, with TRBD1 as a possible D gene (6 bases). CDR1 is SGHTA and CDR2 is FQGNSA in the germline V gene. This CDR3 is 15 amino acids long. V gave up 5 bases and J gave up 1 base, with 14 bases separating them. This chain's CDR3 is CASSPEQGINYGYTF. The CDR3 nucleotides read TGTGCCAGCAGCCCAGAACAGGGAATTAACTATGGCTACACCTTC. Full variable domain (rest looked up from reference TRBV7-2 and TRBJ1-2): GAGVSQSPSNKVTEKGKDVELRCDPISGHTALYWYRQSLGQGLEFLIYFQGNSAPDKSGLPSDRFSAERTGGSVSTLTIQRTQQEDSAVYLCASSPEQGINYGYTFGSGTRLTVV.

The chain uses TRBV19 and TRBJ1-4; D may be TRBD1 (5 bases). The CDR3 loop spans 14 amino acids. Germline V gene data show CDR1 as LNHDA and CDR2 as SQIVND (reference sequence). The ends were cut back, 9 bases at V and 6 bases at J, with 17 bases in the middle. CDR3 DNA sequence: TGTGCCAGCGGTACCAGGGAACAGGATGAAAAACTGTTTTTT. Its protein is CASGTREQDEKLFF.

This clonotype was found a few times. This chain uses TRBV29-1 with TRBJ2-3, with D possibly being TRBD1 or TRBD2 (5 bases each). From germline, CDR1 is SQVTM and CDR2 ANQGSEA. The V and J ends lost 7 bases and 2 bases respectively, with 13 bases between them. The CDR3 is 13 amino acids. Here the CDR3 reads CSDLRDHTDTQYF. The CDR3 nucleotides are TGCAGCGACCTACGGGACCACACAGATACGCAGTATTTT.

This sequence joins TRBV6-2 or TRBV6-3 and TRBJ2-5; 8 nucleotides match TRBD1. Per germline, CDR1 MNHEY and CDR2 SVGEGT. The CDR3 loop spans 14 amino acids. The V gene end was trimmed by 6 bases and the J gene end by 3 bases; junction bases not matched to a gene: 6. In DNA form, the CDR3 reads TGTGCCAGCAGGGCAGGGACAGGTGAAGAGACCCAGTACTTC. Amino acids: CASRAGTGEETQYF.

CDR3 sequence (DNA): TGTGCCAGCAGTGAAGCTTACGAGACAGGGGGCTACGAGCAGTACTTC. Translated, it gives CASSEAYETGGYEQYF. This chain joins TRBV6-1 and TRBJ2-7; 9 bases align to TRBD1. V lost 0 bases, J lost 3 bases, and 6 bases stayed unmatched. The CDR3 is 16 amino acids. Germline-derived CDR1 and CDR2 are MNHNS and SASEGT.

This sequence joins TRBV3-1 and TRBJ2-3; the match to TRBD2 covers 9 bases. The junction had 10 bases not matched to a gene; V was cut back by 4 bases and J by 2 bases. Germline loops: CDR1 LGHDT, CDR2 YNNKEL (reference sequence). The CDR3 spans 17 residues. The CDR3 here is CASSPRTTSGPTDTQYF. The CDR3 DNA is TGTGCCAGCAGCCCCCGAACGACTAGCGGACCCACAGATACGCAGTATTTT.

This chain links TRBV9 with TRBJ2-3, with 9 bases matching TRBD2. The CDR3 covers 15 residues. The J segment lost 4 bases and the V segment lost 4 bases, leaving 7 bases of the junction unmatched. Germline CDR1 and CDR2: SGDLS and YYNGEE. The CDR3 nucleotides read TGTGCCAGCAGCTTTGGTAGCGGGAGCGCAGATACGCAGTATTTT. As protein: CASSFGSGSADTQYF.

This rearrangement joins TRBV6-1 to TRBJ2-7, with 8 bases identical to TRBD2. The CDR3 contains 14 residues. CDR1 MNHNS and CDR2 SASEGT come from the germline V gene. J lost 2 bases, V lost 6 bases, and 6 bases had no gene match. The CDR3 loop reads CASSAVAGTYEQYF. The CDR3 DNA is TGTGCCAGCAGCGCTGTAGCGGGGACCTACGAGCAGTACTTC.

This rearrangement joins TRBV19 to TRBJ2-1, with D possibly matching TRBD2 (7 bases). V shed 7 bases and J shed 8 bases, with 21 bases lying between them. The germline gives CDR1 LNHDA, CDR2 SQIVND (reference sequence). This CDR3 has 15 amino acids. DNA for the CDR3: TGTGCCAGTACCTATATAGGGGGGGGGATGGATGAGCAGTTCTTC. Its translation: CASTYIGGGMDEQFF.

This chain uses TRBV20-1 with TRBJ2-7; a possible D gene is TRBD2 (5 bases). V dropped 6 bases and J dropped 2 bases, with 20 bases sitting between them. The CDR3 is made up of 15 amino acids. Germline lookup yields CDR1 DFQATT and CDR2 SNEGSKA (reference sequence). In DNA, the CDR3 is TGCAGTGCGAATCCCCTCGGAGGTCTAACCTACGAGCAGTACTTC. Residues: CSANPLGGLTYEQYF.

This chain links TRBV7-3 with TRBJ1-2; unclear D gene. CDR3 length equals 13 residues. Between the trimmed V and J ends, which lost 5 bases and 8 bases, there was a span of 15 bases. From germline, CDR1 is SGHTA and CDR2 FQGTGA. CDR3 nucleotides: TGTGCCAGCAGCCCTAGGGCCGGAGGGGGCTACACCTTC. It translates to CASSPRAGGGYTF.

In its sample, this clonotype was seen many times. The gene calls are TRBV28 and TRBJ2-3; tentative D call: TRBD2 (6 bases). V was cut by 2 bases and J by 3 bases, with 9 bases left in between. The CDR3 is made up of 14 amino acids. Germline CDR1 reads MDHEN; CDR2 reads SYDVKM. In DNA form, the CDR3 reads TGTGCCAGCAGTTTAGCGGGAACGACAGATACGCAGTATTTT. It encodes CASSLAGTTDTQYF.

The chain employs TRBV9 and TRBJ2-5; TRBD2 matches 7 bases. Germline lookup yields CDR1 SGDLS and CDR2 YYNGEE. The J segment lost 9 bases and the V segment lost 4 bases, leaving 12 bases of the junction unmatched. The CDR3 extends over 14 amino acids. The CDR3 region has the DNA TGTGCCAGCAGCCCTAGCGGTAGCCCCGGGGCCCAGTACTTC. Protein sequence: CASSPSGSPGAQYF. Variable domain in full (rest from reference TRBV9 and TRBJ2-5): DSGVTQTPKHLITATGQRVTLRCSPRSGDLSVYWYQQSLDQGLQFLIQYYNGEERAKGNILERFSAQQFPDLHSELNLSSLELGDSALYFCASSPSGSPGAQYFGPGTRLLVL.

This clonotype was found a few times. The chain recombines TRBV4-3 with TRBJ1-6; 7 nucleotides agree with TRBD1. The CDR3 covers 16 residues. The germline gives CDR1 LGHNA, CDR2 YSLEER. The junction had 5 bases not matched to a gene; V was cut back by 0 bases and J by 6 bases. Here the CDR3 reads CASSQDATGRNSPLHF. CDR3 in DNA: TGCGCCAGCAGCCAAGATGCGACAGGGCGTAATTCACCCCTCCACTTT.

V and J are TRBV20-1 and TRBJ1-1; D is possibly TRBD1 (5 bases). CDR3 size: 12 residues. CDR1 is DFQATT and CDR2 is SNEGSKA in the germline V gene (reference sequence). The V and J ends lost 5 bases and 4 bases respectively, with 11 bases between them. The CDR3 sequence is CSAPTGGTEAFF. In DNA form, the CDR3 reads TGCAGTGCTCCTACGGGGGGCACTGAAGCTTTCTTT.

CDR3: CASSHARVTSGANVLTF. The DNA for the CDR3 is TGTGCCAGCAGCCATGCCAGGGTAACCTCTGGGGCCAACGTCCTGACTTTC. The J gene is TRBJ2-6, the V gene TRBV11-2, with D perhaps TRBD1 (5 bases). The CDR3 sequence is 17 residues long. Trimming stripped 5 bases from V and 0 bases from J, with 14 bases between. Looked up from germline, CDR1 is SGHAT and CDR2 is FQNNGV.

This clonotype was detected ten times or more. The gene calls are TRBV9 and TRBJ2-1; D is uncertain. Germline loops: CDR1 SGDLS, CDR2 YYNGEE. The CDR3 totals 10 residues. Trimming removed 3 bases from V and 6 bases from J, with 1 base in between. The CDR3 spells CASSGNEQFF. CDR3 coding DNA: TGTGCCAGCAGCGGCAATGAGCAGTTCTTC.

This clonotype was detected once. DNA of the CDR3: TGTGCCAGCAGCCGCGAGCGTTTAGCGGGAATGCCCACCGGGGAGCTGTTTTTT. It specifies CASSRERLAGMPTGELFF. The J gene is TRBJ2-2, the V gene TRBV4-2; 8 bases agree with TRBD2. The germline V gene encodes CDR1 LGHNA and CDR2 YNFKEQ. The CDR3 is made up of 18 amino acids. Trimming removed 4 bases from V and 4 bases from J; junction bases left unmatched: 14.

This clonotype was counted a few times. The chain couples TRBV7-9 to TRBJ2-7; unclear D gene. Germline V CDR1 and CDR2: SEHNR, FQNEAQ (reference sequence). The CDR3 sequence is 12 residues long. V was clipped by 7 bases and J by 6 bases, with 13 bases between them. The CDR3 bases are TGTGCCAGCACCAATAGTGCCAGCGAGCAGTACTTC. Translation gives CASTNSASEQYF.

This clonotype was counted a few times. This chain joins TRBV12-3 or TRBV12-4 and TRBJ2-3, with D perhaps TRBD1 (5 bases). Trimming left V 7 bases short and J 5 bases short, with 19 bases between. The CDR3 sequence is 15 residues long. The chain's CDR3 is CASTNAPIRGDTQYF. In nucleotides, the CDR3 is TGTGCCAGCACCAACGCCCCCATTAGGGGAGATACGCAGTATTTT.

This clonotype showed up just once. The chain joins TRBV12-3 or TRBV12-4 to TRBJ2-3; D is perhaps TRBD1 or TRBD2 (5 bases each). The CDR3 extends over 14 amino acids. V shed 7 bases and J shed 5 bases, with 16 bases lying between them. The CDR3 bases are TGTGCCAGCAAAGGCGGGCGAAGGGGAGATACGCAGTATTTT. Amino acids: CASKGGRRGDTQYF.

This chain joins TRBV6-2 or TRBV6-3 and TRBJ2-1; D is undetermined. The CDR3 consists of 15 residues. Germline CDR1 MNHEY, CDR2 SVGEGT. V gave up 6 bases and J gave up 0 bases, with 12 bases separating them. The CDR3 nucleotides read TGTGCCAGCAGCCGACAAGGGCACTCCTACAATGAGCAGTTCTTC. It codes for CASSRQGHSYNEQFF.